This record covers a single T cell receptor (beta chain). Its target is unknown. Germline V gene sequence: CDR1 SNHLY, CDR2 FYNNEI. The CDR3 totals 16 residues. With 6 bases clipped from V and 0 bases from J, the junction kept 5 bases outside the gene matches. The sample originates from a study of CD8 T cells in ankylosing spondylitis. General study results and limits: As reported, disease-linked clones showed significant enrichment in matched ankylosing spondylitis synovial fluid. Disease-linked clones proved CD8+ and comparatively uncommon in peripheral blood. Reactive arthritis synovial fluid and blood previously showed some of these motif variants. For ankylosing spondylitis blood, a TCR beta motif of seven to nine highly homologous variants appeared characteristic.

Making use of molecular barcodes, quantitative 5'-RACE generated TCR beta libraries. TCRdb redid the calling of the 5' RACE reads with MiXCR, one entry per CDR3 protein. The data hold 200,000 to 250,000 distinct CDR3 sequences, with about 18% observed a single time. The clonotype comes from a male donor with ankylosing spondylitis. Sequencing used blood, either unsorted or a sorted T cell fraction (not recorded which). This chain uses TRBV2 with TRBJ1-5; 10 nucleotides agree with TRBD1. CDR3: CASRGTGDNSNQPQHF. For the CDR3, the DNA is TGTGCCAGCAGGGGGACAGGGGATAATAGCAATCAGCCCCAGCATTTT. Full variable domain (rest looked up from reference TRBV2 and TRBJ1-5): EPEVTQTPSHQVTQMGQEVILRCVPISNHLYFYWYRQILGQKVEFLVSFYNNEISEKSEIFDDQFSVERPDGSNFTLKIRSTKLEDSAMYFCASRGTGDNSNQPQHFGDGTRLSIL.